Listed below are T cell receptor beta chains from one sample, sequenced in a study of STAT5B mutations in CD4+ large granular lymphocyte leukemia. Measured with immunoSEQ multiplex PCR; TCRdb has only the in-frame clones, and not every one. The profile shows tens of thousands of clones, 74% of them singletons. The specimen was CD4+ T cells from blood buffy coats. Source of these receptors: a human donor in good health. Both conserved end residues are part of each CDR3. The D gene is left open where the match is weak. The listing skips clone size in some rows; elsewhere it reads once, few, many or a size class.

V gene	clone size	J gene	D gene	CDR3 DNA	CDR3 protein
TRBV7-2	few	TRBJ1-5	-	TGTGCCAGCAGCTTAGTTCAGGGAAGCAATCAGCCCCAGCATTTT	CASSLVQGSNQPQHF
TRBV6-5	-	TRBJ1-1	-	TGTGCCAGCAGTTCGTTTGGGGCGGCTTTCTTT	CASSSFGAAFF
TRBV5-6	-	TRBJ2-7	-	TGTGCCAGCAGCTTGCGGGGGCGAGTATACTACGAGCAGTACTTC	CASSLRGRVYYEQYF
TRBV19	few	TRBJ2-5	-	TGTGCCAGTAGTGCCCGCAAGGCGCAAAGCCGAGAGACCCAGTACTTC	CASSARKAQSRETQYF
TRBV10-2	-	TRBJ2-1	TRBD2	TGCGCCAGCAGTGACCGACTAGCGGGGGGGACCAATGAGCAGTTCTTC	CASSDRLAGGTNEQFF
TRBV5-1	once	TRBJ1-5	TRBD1	TGCGCCAGCAGCTGGGGGGACAGTAATAGCAATCAGCCCCAGCATTTT	CASSWGDSNSNQPQHF
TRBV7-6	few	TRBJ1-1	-	TGTGCCAGCAGCTGGGCAGGGATGGGCACTGAAGCTTTCTTT	CASSWAGMGTEAFF
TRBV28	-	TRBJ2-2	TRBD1	TGTGCCAGCAGTTTATGGGGACAGGGGGCCGTCGGGGAGCTGTTTTTT	CASSLWGQGAVGELFF
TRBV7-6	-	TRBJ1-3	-	TGTGCCAGCAGCCCGGCCGGAAACACCATATATTTT	CASSPAGNTIYF
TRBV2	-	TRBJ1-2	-	TGTGCCAGCATACCAACTGCGATTCGATTCCGCGGCTACACCTTC	CASIPTAIRFRGYTF
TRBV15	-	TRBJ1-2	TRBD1	TGTGCCACCAGCAAATTGGACAGGGGCGCTGGCTACACCTTC	CATSKLDRGAGYTF
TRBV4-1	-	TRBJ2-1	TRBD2	TGCGCCAGCAGCCAATTAGCGGGTCTTAACTACAATGAGCAGTTCTTC	CASSQLAGLNYNEQFF
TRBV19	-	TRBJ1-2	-	TGTGCCAGTAGTACCTCCTCCGCGAGGAGCAGGGGATCCTATGGCTACACCTTC	CASSTSSARSRGSYGYTF
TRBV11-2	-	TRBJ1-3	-	TGTGCCAGCAGCCCCCAACCCTCTGGAAACACCATATATTTT	CASSPQPSGNTIYF
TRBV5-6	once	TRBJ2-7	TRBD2	TGTGCCAGCAGCTTAGGACTAGCGATCCACGAGCAGTACTTC	CASSLGLAIHEQYF
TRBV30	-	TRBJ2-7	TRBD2	TGTGCCTGGAGACTAGCGGGAGGGGGCGAGCAGTACTTC	CAWRLAGGGEQYF
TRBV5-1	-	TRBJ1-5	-	TGCGCCAGCAGCTTGGGCCATAGCAATCAGCCCCAGCATTTT	CASSLGHSNQPQHF
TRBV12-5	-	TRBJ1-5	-	TGTGCTAGTGGTTTGAATCAGCCCCAGCATTTT	CASGLNQPQHF
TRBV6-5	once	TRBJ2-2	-	TGTGCCAGCAGACGGACAGCGAACACCGGGGAGCTGTTTTTT	CASRRTANTGELFF
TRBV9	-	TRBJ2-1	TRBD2	TGTGCCAGCAGCGTACGGGGGGTAGATGAGCAGTTCTTC	CASSVRGVDEQFF
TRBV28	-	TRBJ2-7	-	TGTGCCAGCAGTTTCCCCCGGACCCTCTCCTACGAGCAGTACTTC	CASSFPRTLSYEQYF
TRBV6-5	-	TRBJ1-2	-	TGTGCCAGCAAAAGCCAGGGGAGTTACACCTTC	CASKSQGSYTF
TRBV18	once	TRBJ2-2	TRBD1	TGTGCCAGCTCACGAGACAGGGCCAACACCGGGGAGCTGTTTTTT	CASSRDRANTGELFF
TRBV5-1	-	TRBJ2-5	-	TGCGCCAGCAGCTTGGCCCCACAGGGGTCGGGAGAAAAGACCCAGTACTTC	CASSLAPQGSGEKTQYF
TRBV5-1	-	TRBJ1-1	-	TGCGCCAGCAGCTTGCCCACCGTGAACACTGAAGCTTTCTTT	CASSLPTVNTEAFF
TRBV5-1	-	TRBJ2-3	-	TGCGCCAGCAGCCTCGGCATGCTAGAGGGGGGCACAGATACGCAGTATTTT	CASSLGMLEGGTDTQYF